The clone carrying this T cell receptor (beta chain) was seen at least ten times. These data are taken from a study of blood T cells in healthy people across ages. Germline V gene sequence: CDR1 MNHEY, CDR2 SVGAGI. The V end was cut by 0 bases, the J end by 2 bases, with 3 bases between. The CDR3 totals 13 residues. The second PCR ran roughly 7 to 12 cycles with a sample-barcoded 5' primer and J-beta primers. From the 5' RACE reads, TCRdb called clonotypes with MiXCR, one entry per CDR3 protein. The sample carries around 1,100,000 distinct CDR3 sequences, roughly two fifths recorded once. Sequenced sample: blood. The chain uses TRBV6-5 and TRBJ2-3; no clear D. This receptor was taken from a man aged 18-30 years in good health. The CDR3 coding sequence is TGTGCCAGCAGTTACTCGAACACAGATACGCAGTATTTT. Translating gives CASSYSNTDTQYF.